The 19 T cell receptor beta chains reported below all come from one sample, sequenced in a study of blood T cell repertoires in COVID-19. Measured with immunoSEQ multiplex PCR; TCRdb has only the in-frame clones, and not every one. Of a few hundred thousand clones listed, 70% to 90% were seen once; the top ten hold roughly 2.2%. The sequenced sample was PBMCs or T cells enriched from blood (not recorded which). The receptors were gathered from a man aged 25 to 45 who had recovered from COVID-19.

The V and J genes are TRBV30 and TRBJ1-5; the D is unclear. Per germline, CDR1 GTSNPN and CDR2 SVGIG (reference sequence). V gave up 0 bases and J gave up 7 bases, with 13 bases separating them. This CDR3 comprises 14 residues. The DNA for the CDR3 is TGTGCCTGGAGTGTAACCGGGTTGAAGCAGCCCCAGCATTTT. Encoded protein: CAWSVTGLKQPQHF.

The chain joins TRBV19 to TRBJ2-3; D is unclear. Germline CDR1 LNHDA, CDR2 SQIVND (reference sequence). The ends were cut back, 1 base at V and 6 bases at J, with 11 bases in the middle. This CDR3 contains 14 residues. The CDR3 is CASSIGYSEDTQYF. CDR3 sequence (DNA): TGTGCCAGTAGTATAGGGTACAGTGAGGATACGCAGTATTTT.

This rearrangement joins TRBV5-1 to TRBJ2-5, with TRBD1 as a possible D gene (5 bases). Trimming removed 0 bases from V and 3 bases from J, with 6 bases in between. Germline lookup yields CDR1 SGHRS and CDR2 YFSETQ. The CDR3 consists of 13 residues. The CDR3 spells CASSLVTEETQYF. The CDR3 coding sequence is TGCGCCAGCAGCTTGGTGACAGAAGAGACCCAGTACTTC. Complete variable domain (other parts from reference TRBV5-1 and TRBJ2-5): KAGVTQTPRYLIKTRGQQVTLSCSPISGHRSVSWYQQTPGQGLQFLFEYFSETQRNKGNFPGRFSGRQFSNSRSEMNVSTLELGDSALYLCASSLVTEETQYFGPGTRLLVL.

This clone was observed a single time. This sequence joins TRBV7-2 and TRBJ1-6; the D is unclear. From germline, CDR1 is SGHTA and CDR2 FQGNSA. The V and J ends lost 1 base and 8 bases respectively, with 15 bases between them. This CDR3 is 16 amino acids long. This chain's CDR3 is CASSLVGGPGDSPLHF. As DNA, the CDR3 is TGTGCCAGCAGCTTAGTGGGAGGGCCCGGGGATTCACCCCTCCACTTT.

V is TRBV6-6 and J is TRBJ1-4; D may be TRBD1 (5 bases). Trimming stripped 2 bases from V and 1 base from J, with 8 bases between. Germline lookup yields CDR1 MNHNY and CDR2 SVGAGI (reference sequence). The length of the CDR3 is 15 residues. CDR3 residues: CASSYAGGTNEKLFF. In DNA, the CDR3 is TGTGCCAGCAGTTACGCGGGGGGAACTAATGAAAAACTGTTTTTT.

The V call is TRBV5-1, the J call TRBJ1-2, with 9 bases matching TRBD1. The CDR3 is made up of 14 amino acids. Per the germline V gene, CDR1 is SGHRS and CDR2 is YFSETQ. The V segment lost 5 bases and the J segment 2 bases; nucleotides outside the gene matches: 4. In DNA form, the CDR3 reads TGCGCCAGCAGGCCTGACAGGGGGAACTATGGCTACACCTTC. Translated, it gives CASRPDRGNYGYTF.

The chain combines TRBV7-2 with TRBJ2-5, with TRBD2 as a possible D gene (6 bases). Germline values: CDR1 SGHTA, CDR2 FQGNSA. This CDR3 region has 13 residues. Deletions cut 2 bases from V and 5 bases from J, with 9 bases between. CDR3 protein: CASSLFSGETQYF. The CDR3 DNA reads TGTGCCAGCAGCTTATTCAGCGGGGAGACCCAGTACTTC.

The chain recombines TRBV6-1 with TRBJ2-7; D remains ambiguous. The V end lost 2 bases, the J end lost 3 bases, and 5 bases lay between the germline ends. This CDR3 has 12 amino acids. Germline CDR1 MNHNS, CDR2 SASEGT. In DNA, the CDR3 is TGTGCCAGCAGTGAAACGAGCTACGAGCAGTACTTC. As protein: CASSETSYEQYF.

The gene calls are TRBV5-4 and TRBJ1-4, with 8 positions matching TRBD1. This CDR3 contains 13 residues. V shed 3 bases and J 6 bases; nucleotides not matched to a gene: 1. Germline assignment: CDR1 SGHNT and CDR2 YYREEE (reference sequence). This CDR3 is CASSSTGDEKLFF. The DNA of the CDR3 is TGTGCCAGCAGCTCGACAGGGGATGAAAAACTGTTTTTT.

The rearrangement joins TRBV7-2 to TRBJ2-5; TRBD2 matches 8 bases. The CDR3 contains 16 residues. V dropped 7 bases and J dropped 6; count of bases not matched to a gene: 16. Germline CDR1 SGHTA, CDR2 FQGNSA. The CDR3 sequence: CASKKAGTSTMQTQYF. The DNA for the CDR3 is TGTGCCAGCAAAAAGGCCGGGACTAGTACTATGCAGACCCAGTACTTC.

The chain links TRBV11-2 to TRBJ2-1; no reliable D call. CDR3 size: 13 residues. Germline V gene lookup returns CDR1 SGHAT and CDR2 FQNNGV. Trimming took 1 base from V and 6 from J, leaving 7 bases between them. The CDR3 DNA is TGTGCCAGCAGCTTAGTAGTAGTCAATGAGCAGTTCTTC. Its protein product is CASSLVVVNEQFF.

V is TRBV5-1 and J is TRBJ1-2; D is uncertain. Trimming removed 0 bases at V and 0 bases at J, with 6 bases between. Germline values: CDR1 SGHRS, CDR2 YFSETQ. The CDR3 contains 14 residues. CDR3 in DNA: TGCGCCAGCAGCTTGGCCGCAGCTAACTATGGCTACACCTTC. Its protein is CASSLAAANYGYTF.

The chain joins TRBV10-1 to TRBJ1-1, with 9 nucleotides matching TRBD1. The germline gives CDR1 WNHNN, CDR2 SYGVQD (reference sequence). The CDR3 has 12 residues. Trimming cost V 6 bases and J 7 bases; bases outside gene matches: 3. CDR3 coding DNA: TGCGCCAGCAGAGCGACAGGGGGTGAAGCTTTCTTT. This encodes CASRATGGEAFF.

The chain links TRBV7-9 to TRBJ2-3; 8 bases align to TRBD1. After removal of 3 bases from V and 2 bases from J, the junction contained 1 base not matched to a gene. CDR1 SEHNR and CDR2 FQNEAQ come from the germline V gene (reference sequence). CDR3 length equals 14 residues. CDR3 DNA sequence: TGTGCCAGCAGCTTGGGACAGGTCACAGATACGCAGTATTTT. Its protein product is CASSLGQVTDTQYF.

This chain connects TRBV5-1 to TRBJ1-6; TRBD1 is a possible D gene (5 bases). The V and J ends lost 4 bases and 6 bases respectively, with 8 bases between them. Germline V gene lookup returns CDR1 SGHRS and CDR2 YFSETQ. The CDR3 is 13 residues long. The CDR3 region is CASSDRPNSPLHF. The CDR3 bases are TGCGCCAGCAGCGACAGACCTAATTCACCCCTCCACTTT.

The V gene is TRBV7-9, the J gene TRBJ2-2, with 9 positions matching TRBD1. After removal of 7 bases from V and 2 bases from J, the junction contained 8 bases not matched to a gene. CDR1 and CDR2 (germline): SEHNR, FQNEAQ (reference sequence). The CDR3 runs to 16 residues. This CDR3 is CASIPGTGKNTGELFF. CDR3 DNA: TGTGCCAGCATCCCCGGGACAGGGAAAAACACCGGGGAGCTGTTTTTT.

This clone was recorded a few times. The rearrangement uses TRBV2 and TRBJ1-2; TRBD1 agrees at 8 bases. J was trimmed by 4 bases and V by 6 bases; bases with no gene match: 7. The CDR3 is made up of 14 amino acids. Per the germline V gene, CDR1 is SNHLY and CDR2 is FYNNEI. CDR3 DNA sequence: TGTGCCAGCAGCGGCCTGACAGGGGTCTATGGCTACACCTTC. Protein sequence: CASSGLTGVYGYTF.

The rearrangement joins TRBV9 to TRBJ2-7; 7 bases agree with TRBD1. The ends lost 1 base at V and 2 bases at J; junction bases unmatched: 3. The CDR3 extends over 14 amino acids. Germline V CDR1 and CDR2: SGDLS, YYNGEE. The DNA of the CDR3 is TGTGCCAGCAGCGTATCACAGGGGCCCTACGAGCAGTACTTC. Its protein is CASSVSQGPYEQYF.

V is TRBV18 and J is TRBJ2-5; 13 nucleotides match TRBD2. Germline V gene sequence: CDR1 KGHSH, CDR2 LQKENI. The CDR3 has 17 residues. V trimming: 3 bases; J trimming: 2 bases; junction bases outside the gene matches: 6. CDR3 in DNA: TGTGCCAGCTCACCTCGACTAGCGGGGGGTCGACAAGAGACCCAGTACTTC. This encodes CASSPRLAGGRQETQYF.